Below, 2 T cell receptor beta chains from the same sample are listed, as sequenced in a study of PD-L1 blockade in urothelial cancer. TCRdb's copy holds only in-frame clones and misses some; the assay was immunoSEQ multiplex PCR. Of about 49,000 clones in the sample, around 79% were seen once. Time point here: pretreatment peripheral blood. Here the sequenced sample was PBMCs, taken around atezolizumab (anti-PD-L1) treatment. These receptors were collected from a man aged 70 or older with urothelial cancer.

This chain links TRBV10-3 with TRBJ1-2; D is undetermined. V was shortened by 0 bases and J by 8 bases, with 13 bases between the two germline ends. The CDR3 sequence is 14 residues long. From germline, CDR1 is ENHRY and CDR2 SYGVKD. The CDR3 region is CAISESMEAGGYTF. CDR3 in DNA: TGTGCCATCAGTGAGTCGATGGAGGCGGGGGGCTACACCTTC.

This sequence joins TRBV6-5 and TRBJ1-1; weak D call: TRBD1 (5 bases). Trimming pared 5 bases from V and 1 base from J, leaving 14 bases between. This CDR3 has 15 amino acids. CDR1 and CDR2 from the germline V gene are MNHEY and SVGAGI. The CDR3 sequence is CASSTRGGRNTEAFF. The CDR3 DNA follows: TGTGCCAGCAGTACAAGGGGCGGAAGGAACACTGAAGCTTTCTTT.